What follows is one T cell receptor beta chain and its context. What antigen it recognizes has not been identified. Nothing much larger sits one base from this clone, and base qualities are not available. These data originate in a study of blood T cells in healthy people across ages (dated by TCRdb to 2013 to 2016). In the study overall: In model experiments, template switching captured about one uniquely barcoded TCR beta cDNA molecule for every two T cells. For two donors (one aged 18 to 30 and one aged 80 or older), the study analyzed two additional independent replicas of 1 million unique cDNA reads from the same blood draw. To avoid experimental bias, donors of different ages were distributed randomly across sequencing lanes. Using deep sequencing normalized with unique cDNA molecular identifiers, the study measured how TCR beta repertoire diversity changes with age. Four age groups were formed from the donors: young (average roughly 16 years), middle-aged (just under 40), aged (about 68) and long-lived (around 82).

The study at large found these results: The percentage of naive T cells measured by flow cytometry correlated strongly with observed TCR beta diversity. Observed TCR beta diversity per million T cells fell roughly linearly with age, and a significant reduction was already apparent by age approximately 40. Compared with the aged group, the long-lived group had more naive CD4+ T cells, fewer expanded clones and increased TCR diversity, suggesting age selection. The CMV infection status of donors was not known, potentially confounding age-related changes in expanded clonotypes. Estimates of total diversity from one million sequenced T cells were regarded as lower bounds and underestimates. Bulk unsorted PBMC profiling prevented conclusive comparison of naive and antigen-experienced compartments.

V is clipped by 10 bases and J by 3 bases, and the sequence between their germline boundaries is 18 bases long. The CDR3, from cysteine to phenylalanine, totals 14 residues. CDR3 DNA only is kept here, 42 bases in frame from base 1. Reading the germline V gene gives CDR1 MNHNS and CDR2 SASEGT. The donors were 40 or so Caucasian individuals from Russia, aged roughly 6 to 100 years, who were systemically healthy. Each donor gave around 9 milliliters of peripheral blood, collected into EDTA-treated Vacutainer tubes. Ficoll-Paque density-gradient centrifugation was used to isolate PBMCs, with at least 6.5 million per sample. Trizol reagent was used to extract total RNA from the PBMCs, yielding at least 5 micrograms per sample. The percentages of naive CD45RAhigh/CD27high T cells were determined by flow cytometry on a PBMC aliquot from every donor. Libraries were built with 5' RACE. The listed sequencing device is Illumina HiSeq 2500. A second PCR of about 6 to 11 cycles was performed with a sample-barcoded 5' primer and a J-beta primer mix. A unique molecular identifier was introduced onto each TCR beta cDNA molecule by a template-switch 5' adaptor carrying 12 random nucleotides. At least 2.5 million CDR3-containing paired-end reads were obtained from each sample. First-strand cDNA was synthesized from all RNA with the Mint cDNA synthesis kit, primed by a TRBC-specific oligonucleotide. All cDNA was treated with uracil-DNA glycosylase and then went through a first 18-cycle PCR with the universal primers M1SS and BC2_uni_R. In the paper's pipeline: For normalization, 1 million high-quality reads were randomly selected from each sample, with every read carrying a distinct molecular identifier. Reads sharing molecular identifiers were discarded rather than binned into consensus sequences. CDR3 identification, clonotype clustering and error correction used MiTCR with a Q25 quality threshold and the strictest error-elimination algorithm. Lower-bound total TCR beta diversity was estimated with a nonparametric unseen species model using Euler transformation. TCRdb reanalyzed the raw reads on its own, using fastp at Q25 for trimming and MiXCR for clone calling, and kept in-frame beta chains. CDR3 protein duplicates are merged, each entry listing the most common genes and DNA. The V and J calls and clone size are TCRdb's, not the authors'. This sample comprises about 1,800,000 distinct CDR3 sequences, 28% of them detected only once. The ten largest clones represent 6.5% to 8.5% of the sample.

The sample was blood. The sequence links TRBV6-1 to TRBJ1-2; possibly the D gene is TRBD1, per 6 matching bases. This clonotype was obtained from a woman under 40 in good health. The DNA sequence reads TGTGCCATCCCCTTCCGGGACACAGACTATGGCTACACCTTC. Its protein reads: CAIPFRDTDYGYTF.